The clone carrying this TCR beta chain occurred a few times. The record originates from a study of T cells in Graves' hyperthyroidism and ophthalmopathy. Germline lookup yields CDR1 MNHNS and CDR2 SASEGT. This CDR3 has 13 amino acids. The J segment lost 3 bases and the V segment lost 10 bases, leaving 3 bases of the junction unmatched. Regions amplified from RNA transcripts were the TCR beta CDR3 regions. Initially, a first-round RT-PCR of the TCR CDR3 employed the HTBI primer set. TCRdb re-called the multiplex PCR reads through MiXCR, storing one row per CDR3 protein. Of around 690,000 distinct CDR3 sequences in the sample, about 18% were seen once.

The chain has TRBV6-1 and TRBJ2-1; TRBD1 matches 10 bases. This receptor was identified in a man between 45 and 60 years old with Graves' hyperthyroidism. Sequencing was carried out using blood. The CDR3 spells CATTGGRYNEQFF. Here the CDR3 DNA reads TGTGCCACGACAGGGGGCCGCTACAATGAGCAGTTCTTC.